Listed below are T cell receptor beta chains from one sample, sequenced in a study of blood T cell repertoires in COVID-19. This table comes from immunoSEQ multiplex PCR, and its TCRdb copy is limited to in-frame clones, with some not included. The data show some 150,000 clones, with approximately 80% seen just once and around 4.8% held by the top ten. The sequencing input was peripheral blood. The receptors derive from a woman of 80 years or more with active or convalescent COVID-19. The CDR3 runs from the conserved cysteine through the conserved F or W. D genes are given only for firm matches. Clone size is given for some rows only: seen once, a few or many times, or a class if the clone is expanded.

j_gene: TRBJ1-2
abundance: -
d_gene: TRBD1
v_gene: TRBV5-1
CDR3aa: CASSSRDRGKYGYTF
CDR3nt: TGCGCCAGCAGCTCCCGGGACAGGGGCAAATATGGCTACACCTTC

j_gene: TRBJ2-2
abundance: few
d_gene: -
v_gene: TRBV27
CDR3aa: CASSLSRGRELFF
CDR3nt: TGTGCCAGCAGTTTATCACGAGGGCGGGAGCTGTTTTTT

j_gene: TRBJ2-1
abundance: -
d_gene: TRBD1
v_gene: TRBV7-9
CDR3aa: CASSPIRTGSYNEQFF
CDR3nt: TGTGCCAGCAGCCCCATCAGGACAGGGTCATACAATGAGCAGTTCTTC

j_gene: TRBJ1-4
abundance: -
d_gene: -
v_gene: TRBV2
CDR3aa: CASRTSGQRNEKLFF
CDR3nt: TGTGCCAGCAGGACCTCAGGACAGAGAAATGAAAAACTGTTTTTT

j_gene: TRBJ2-2
abundance: few
d_gene: TRBD2
v_gene: TRBV11-2
CDR3aa: CASSVGGTNTGELFF
CDR3nt: TGTGCCAGCAGTGTGGGGGGGACGAACACCGGGGAGCTGTTTTTT

j_gene: TRBJ1-4
abundance: -
d_gene: -
v_gene: TRBV7-9
CDR3aa: CASSLVGRATNEKLFF
CDR3nt: TGTGCCAGCAGCTTAGTTGGGCGGGCAACTAATGAAAAACTGTTTTTT

j_gene: TRBJ2-1
abundance: -
d_gene: -
v_gene: TRBV16
CDR3aa: CASSQTSDWRSEQFF
CDR3nt: TGTGCCAGCAGCCAAACAAGCGATTGGAGGTCGGAGCAGTTCTTC

j_gene: TRBJ2-7
abundance: -
d_gene: TRBD1
v_gene: TRBV11-2
CDR3aa: CASSGLRGQGGEQYF
CDR3nt: TGTGCCAGCAGCGGATTAAGGGGACAGGGCGGCGAGCAGTACTTC

j_gene: TRBJ1-2
abundance: few
d_gene: -
v_gene: TRBV27
CDR3aa: CASGSTGNPYNYGYTF
CDR3nt: TGTGCCAGCGGATCTACAGGGAACCCTTATAACTATGGCTACACCTTC

j_gene: TRBJ1-6
abundance: -
d_gene: -
v_gene: TRBV30
CDR3aa: CAWSGRNNSPLHF
CDR3nt: TGTGCCTGGAGCGGCAGGAATAATTCACCCCTCCACTTT

j_gene: TRBJ2-4
abundance: -
d_gene: -
v_gene: TRBV30
CDR3aa: CAWSRGLAKNIQYF
CDR3nt: TGTGCCTGGAGTCGAGGGCTAGCCAAAAACATTCAGTACTTC

j_gene: TRBJ2-2
abundance: once
d_gene: TRBD1
v_gene: TRBV6-6
CDR3aa: CASSYPGQGTGELFF
CDR3nt: TGTGCCAGCAGTTACCCAGGACAGGGAACCGGGGAGCTGTTTTTT

j_gene: TRBJ2-1
abundance: few
d_gene: TRBD2
v_gene: TRBV7-3
CDR3aa: CASSPSGGTTYNEQFF
CDR3nt: TGTGCCAGCAGCCCCTCCGGGGGGACTACCTACAATGAGCAGTTCTTC